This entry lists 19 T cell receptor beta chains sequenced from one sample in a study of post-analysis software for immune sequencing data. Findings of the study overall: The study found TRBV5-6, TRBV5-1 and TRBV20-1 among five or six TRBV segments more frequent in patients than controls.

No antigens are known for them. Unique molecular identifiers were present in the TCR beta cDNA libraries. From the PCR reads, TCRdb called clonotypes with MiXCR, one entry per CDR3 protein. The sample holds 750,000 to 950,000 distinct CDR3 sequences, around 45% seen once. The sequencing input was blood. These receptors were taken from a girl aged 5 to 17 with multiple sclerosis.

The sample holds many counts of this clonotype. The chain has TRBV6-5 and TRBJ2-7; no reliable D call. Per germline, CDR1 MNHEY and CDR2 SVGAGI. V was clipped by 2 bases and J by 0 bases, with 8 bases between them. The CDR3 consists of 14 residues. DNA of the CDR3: TGTGCCAGCAGTTACAAACATAACTCCTACGAGCAGTACTTC. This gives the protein CASSYKHNSYEQYF.

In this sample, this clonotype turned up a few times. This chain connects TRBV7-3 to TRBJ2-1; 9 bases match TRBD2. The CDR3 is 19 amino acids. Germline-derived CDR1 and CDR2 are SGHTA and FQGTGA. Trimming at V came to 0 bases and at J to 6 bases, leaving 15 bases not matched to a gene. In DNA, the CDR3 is TGTGCCAGCAGCTTAACGGGGGGTAATCGCGGGAGGGTCGGCAATGAGCAGTTCTTC. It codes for CASSLTGGNRGRVGNEQFF.

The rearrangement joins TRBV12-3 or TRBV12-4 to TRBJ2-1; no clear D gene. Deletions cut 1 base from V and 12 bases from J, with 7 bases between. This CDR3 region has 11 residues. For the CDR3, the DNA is TGTGCCAGCAGTTTAGGATACGGGCAGTTCTTC. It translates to CASSLGYGQFF.

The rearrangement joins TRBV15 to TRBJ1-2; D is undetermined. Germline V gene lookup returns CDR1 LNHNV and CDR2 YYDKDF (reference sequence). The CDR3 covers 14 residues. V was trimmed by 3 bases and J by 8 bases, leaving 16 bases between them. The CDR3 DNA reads TGTGCCACCAGCAGCACGGACGCCAAGGGAGGCTACACCTTC. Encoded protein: CATSSTDAKGGYTF.

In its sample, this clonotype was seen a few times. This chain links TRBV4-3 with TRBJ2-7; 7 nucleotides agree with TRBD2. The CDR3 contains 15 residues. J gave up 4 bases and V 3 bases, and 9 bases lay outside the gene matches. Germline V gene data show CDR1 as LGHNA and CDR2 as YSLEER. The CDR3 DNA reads TGCGCCAGCAGCCAGGACACGGGAGGTGTATACGAGCAGTACTTC. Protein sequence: CASSQDTGGVYEQYF.

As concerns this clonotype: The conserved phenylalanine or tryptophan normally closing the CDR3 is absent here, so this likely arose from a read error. The CDR3 nucleotides read TGTGCCATCAGGGCGGTTGAAAATTCACCCCTCCACTGT. Its protein is CAIRAVENSPLHC. This sequence joins TRBV10-3 and TRBJ1-6; no definite D call. Germline CDR1 is ENHRY and CDR2 is SYGVKD. This CDR3 spans 13 amino acids. The V end was cut by 6 bases, the J end by 7 bases, with 10 bases between.

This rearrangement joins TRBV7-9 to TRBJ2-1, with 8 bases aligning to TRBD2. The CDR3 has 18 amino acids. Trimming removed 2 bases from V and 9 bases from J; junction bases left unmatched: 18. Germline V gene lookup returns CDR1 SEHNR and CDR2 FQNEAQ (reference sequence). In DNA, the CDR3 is TGTGCCAGCAGCTTATCCCCCACTAGCGGAGGATGGTCAATTGAGCAGTTCTTC. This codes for CASSLSPTSGGWSIEQFF.

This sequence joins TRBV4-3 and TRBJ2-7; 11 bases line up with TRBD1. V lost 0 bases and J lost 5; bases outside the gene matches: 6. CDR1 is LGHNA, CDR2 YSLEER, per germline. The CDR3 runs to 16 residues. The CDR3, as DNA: TGCGCCAGCAGCCAAGACCTCGGACAGGGGGCGAACGAGCAGTACTTC. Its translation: CASSQDLGQGANEQYF.

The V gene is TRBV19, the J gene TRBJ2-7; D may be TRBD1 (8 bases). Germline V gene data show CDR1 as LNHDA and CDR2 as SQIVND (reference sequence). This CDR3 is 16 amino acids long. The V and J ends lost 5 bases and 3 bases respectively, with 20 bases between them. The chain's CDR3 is CASSPRTGSGGYEQYF. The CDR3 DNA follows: TGTGCCAGTAGTCCCCGGACAGGGTCGGGAGGCTACGAGCAGTACTTC.

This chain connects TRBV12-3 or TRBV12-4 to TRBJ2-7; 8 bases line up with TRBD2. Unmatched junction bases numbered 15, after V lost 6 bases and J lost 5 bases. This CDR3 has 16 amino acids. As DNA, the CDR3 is TGTGCCAGCAGCCCCTCCGGAAGCGGGAGTAGGAACGAGCAGTACTTC. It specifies CASSPSGSGSRNEQYF.

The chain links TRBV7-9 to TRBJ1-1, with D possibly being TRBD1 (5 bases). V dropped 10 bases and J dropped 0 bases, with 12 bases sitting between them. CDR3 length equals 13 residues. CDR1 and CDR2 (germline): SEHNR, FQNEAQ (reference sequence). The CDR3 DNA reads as TGTGCCACCTCGGGGCCCATGAACACTGAAGCTTTCTTT. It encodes CATSGPMNTEAFF. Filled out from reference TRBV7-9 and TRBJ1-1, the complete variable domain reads DTGVSQNPRHKITKRGQNVTFRCDPISEHNRLYWYRQTLGQGPEFLTYFQNEAQLEKSRLLSDRFSAERPKGSFSTLEIQRTEQGDSAMYLCATSGPMNTEAFFGQGTRLTVV.

CDR3 sequence reads: CASSPRQDRLYEQYF. CDR3 nucleotide sequence: TGTGCCAGCAGTCCCCGACAGGATCGACTCTACGAGCAGTACTTC. This chain uses TRBV27 with TRBJ2-7, with D perhaps matching TRBD1 (6 bases). Trimming shortened V by 5 bases and J by 3 bases, and 17 bases separated the two germline ends. This CDR3 is built from 15 residues. Germline values: CDR1 MNHEY, CDR2 SMNVEV (reference sequence).

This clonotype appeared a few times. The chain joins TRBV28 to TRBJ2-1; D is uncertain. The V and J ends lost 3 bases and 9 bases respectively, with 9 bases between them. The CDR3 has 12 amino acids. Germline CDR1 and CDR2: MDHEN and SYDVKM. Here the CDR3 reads CASSFRLPEQFF. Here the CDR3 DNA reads TGTGCCAGCAGTTTCCGGTTGCCTGAGCAGTTCTTC.

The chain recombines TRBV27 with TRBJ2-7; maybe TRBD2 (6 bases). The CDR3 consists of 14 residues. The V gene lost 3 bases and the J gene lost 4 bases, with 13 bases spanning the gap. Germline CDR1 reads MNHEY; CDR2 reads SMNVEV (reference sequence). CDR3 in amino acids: CASSLGLRGYEQYF. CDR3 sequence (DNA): TGTGCCAGCAGTTTGGGACTCCGCGGGTACGAGCAGTACTTC.

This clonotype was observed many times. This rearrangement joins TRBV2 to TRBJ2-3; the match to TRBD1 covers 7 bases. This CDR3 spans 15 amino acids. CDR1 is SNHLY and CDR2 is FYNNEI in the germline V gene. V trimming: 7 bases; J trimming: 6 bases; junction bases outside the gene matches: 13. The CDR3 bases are TGTGCCAGCACGCAGACAGGGCAGGTTGGGGATACGCAGTATTTT. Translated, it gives CASTQTGQVGDTQYF.

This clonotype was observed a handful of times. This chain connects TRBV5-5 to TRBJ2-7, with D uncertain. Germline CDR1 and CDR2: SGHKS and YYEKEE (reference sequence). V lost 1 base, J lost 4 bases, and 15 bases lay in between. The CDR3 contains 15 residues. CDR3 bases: TGTGCCAGCAGCTTGCAAGTGGCGTGGCTATACGAGCAGTACTTC. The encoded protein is CASSLQVAWLYEQYF.

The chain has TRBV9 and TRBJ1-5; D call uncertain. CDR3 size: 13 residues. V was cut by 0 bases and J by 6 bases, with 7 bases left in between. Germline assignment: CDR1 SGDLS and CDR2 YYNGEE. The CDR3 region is CASSVGPSQPQHF. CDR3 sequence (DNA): TGTGCCAGCAGCGTAGGTCCCAGTCAGCCCCAGCATTTT.

CDR3 sequence: CASSSSRGPGANVLTF. CDR3 in DNA: TGTGCCAGCAGCTCCTCCAGGGGCCCTGGGGCCAACGTCCTGACTTTC. The gene calls are TRBV7-9 and TRBJ2-6, with a weak D call TRBD1 (6 bases). Trimming shortened V by 4 bases and J by 2 bases, and 12 bases separated the two germline ends. The CDR3 extends over 16 amino acids. Germline loops: CDR1 SEHNR, CDR2 FQNEAQ (reference sequence).

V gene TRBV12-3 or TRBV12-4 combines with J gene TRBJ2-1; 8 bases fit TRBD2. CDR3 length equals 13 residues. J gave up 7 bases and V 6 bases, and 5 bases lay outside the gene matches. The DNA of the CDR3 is TGTGCCAGCAGGCCGGGAGGGGTTAATGAGCAGTTCTTC. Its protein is CASRPGGVNEQFF.